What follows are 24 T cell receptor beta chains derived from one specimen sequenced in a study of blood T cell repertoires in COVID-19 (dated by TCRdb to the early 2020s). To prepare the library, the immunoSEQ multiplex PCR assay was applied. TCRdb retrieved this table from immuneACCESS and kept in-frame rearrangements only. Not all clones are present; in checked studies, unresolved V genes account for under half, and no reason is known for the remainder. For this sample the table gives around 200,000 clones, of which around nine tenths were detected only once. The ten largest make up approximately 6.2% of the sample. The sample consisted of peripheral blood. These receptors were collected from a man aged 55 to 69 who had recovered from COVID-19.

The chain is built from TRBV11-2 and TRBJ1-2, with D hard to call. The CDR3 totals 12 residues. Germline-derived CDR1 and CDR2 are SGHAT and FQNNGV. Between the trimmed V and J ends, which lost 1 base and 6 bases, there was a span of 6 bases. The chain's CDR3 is CASSLGLHGYTF. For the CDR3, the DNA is TGTGCCAGCAGCTTAGGACTTCATGGCTACACCTTC.

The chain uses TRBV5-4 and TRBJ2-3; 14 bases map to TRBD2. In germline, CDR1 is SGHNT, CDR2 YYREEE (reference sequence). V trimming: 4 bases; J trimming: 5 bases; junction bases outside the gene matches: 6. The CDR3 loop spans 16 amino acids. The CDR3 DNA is TGTGCCAGCAGCGGGGGACTAGCGGGAGACCAAGATACGCAGTATTTT. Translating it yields CASSGGLAGDQDTQYF.

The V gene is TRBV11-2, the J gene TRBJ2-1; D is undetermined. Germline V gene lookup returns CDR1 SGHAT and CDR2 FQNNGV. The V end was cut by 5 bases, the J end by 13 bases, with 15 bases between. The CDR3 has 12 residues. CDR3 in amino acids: CASSPLRSVQFF. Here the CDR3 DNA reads TGTGCCAGCAGCCCCCTGCGTAGTGTACAGTTCTTC.

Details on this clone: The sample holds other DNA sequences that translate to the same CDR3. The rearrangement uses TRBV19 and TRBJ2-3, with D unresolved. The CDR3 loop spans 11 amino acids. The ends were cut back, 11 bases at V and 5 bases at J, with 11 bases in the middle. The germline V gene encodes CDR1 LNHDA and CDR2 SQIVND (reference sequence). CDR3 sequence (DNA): TGTGCCTCCAGTTTTGGAGATACGCAGTATTTT. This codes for CASSFGDTQYF.

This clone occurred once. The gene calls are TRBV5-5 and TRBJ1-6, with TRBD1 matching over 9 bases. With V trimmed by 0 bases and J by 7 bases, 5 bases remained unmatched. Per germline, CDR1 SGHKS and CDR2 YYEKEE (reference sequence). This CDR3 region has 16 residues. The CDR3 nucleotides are TGTGCCAGCAGCTTGGCACAGGGGGCGCGGAATTCACCCCTCCACTTT. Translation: CASSLAQGARNSPLHF.

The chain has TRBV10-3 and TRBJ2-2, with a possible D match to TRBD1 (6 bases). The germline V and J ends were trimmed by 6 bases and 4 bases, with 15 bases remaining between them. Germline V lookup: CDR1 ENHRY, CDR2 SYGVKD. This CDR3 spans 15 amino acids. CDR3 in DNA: TGTGCCATCAGCCTAGGGGGTACGGGCACCGGGGAGCTGTTTTTT. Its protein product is CAISLGGTGTGELFF.

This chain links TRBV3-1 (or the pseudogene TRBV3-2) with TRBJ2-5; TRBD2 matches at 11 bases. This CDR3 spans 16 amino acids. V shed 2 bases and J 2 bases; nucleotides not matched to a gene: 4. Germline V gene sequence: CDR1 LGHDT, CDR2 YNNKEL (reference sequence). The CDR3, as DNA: TGTGCCAGCAGCCAATTTCCTAGCGGGGGGCAAGAGACCCAGTACTTC. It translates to CASSQFPSGGQETQYF.

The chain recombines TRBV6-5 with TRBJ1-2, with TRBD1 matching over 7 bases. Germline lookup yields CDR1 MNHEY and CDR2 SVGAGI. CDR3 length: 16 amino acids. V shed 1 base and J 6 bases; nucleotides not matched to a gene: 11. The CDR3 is CASSYFLGQGEDGYTF. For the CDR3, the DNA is TGTGCCAGCAGTTACTTCCTCGGTCAGGGGGAGGATGGCTACACCTTC.

The CDR3 region is CATSVQGAYTGELFF. DNA of the CDR3: TGTGCCACCAGTGTACAGGGAGCATACACCGGGGAGCTGTTTTTT. The chain combines TRBV24-1 with TRBJ2-2; possibly TRBD1 for D (6 bases). This CDR3 region has 15 residues. V lost 5 bases to trimming and J lost 3 bases, with 12 bases between them. CDR1 and CDR2 (germline): KGHDR, SFDVKD.

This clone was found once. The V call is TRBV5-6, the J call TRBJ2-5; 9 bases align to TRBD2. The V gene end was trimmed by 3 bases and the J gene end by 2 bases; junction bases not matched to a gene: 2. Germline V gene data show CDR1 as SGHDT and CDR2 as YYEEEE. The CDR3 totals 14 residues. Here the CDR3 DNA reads TGTGCCAGCAGCTGGGCGGGAGGGCAAGAGACCCAGTACTTC. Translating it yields CASSWAGGQETQYF.

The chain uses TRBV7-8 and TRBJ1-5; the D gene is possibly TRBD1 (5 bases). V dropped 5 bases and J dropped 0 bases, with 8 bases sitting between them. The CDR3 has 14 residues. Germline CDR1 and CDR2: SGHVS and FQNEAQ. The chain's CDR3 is CASSPGYSNQPQHF. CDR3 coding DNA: TGTGCCAGCAGCCCAGGGTATAGCAATCAGCCCCAGCATTTT.

The CDR3 DNA is TGTGCCAGCAACCTTTCTCCGCAAGGGGTTAACACCTTC. This encodes CASNLSPQGVNTF. The chain couples TRBV3-1 (or the pseudogene TRBV3-2) to TRBJ1-2; a possible D gene is TRBD1 (5 bases). This CDR3 has 13 residues. The germline V gene has CDR1 LGHDT and CDR2 YNNKEL (reference sequence). V lost 7 bases to trimming and J lost 12 bases, with 21 bases between them.

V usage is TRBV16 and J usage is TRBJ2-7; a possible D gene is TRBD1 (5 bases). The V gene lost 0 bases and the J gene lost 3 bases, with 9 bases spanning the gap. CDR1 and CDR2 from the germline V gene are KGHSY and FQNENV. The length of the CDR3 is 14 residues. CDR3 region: CASSQSGQGYEQYF. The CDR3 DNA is TGTGCCAGCAGCCAATCAGGCCAGGGCTACGAGCAGTACTTC.

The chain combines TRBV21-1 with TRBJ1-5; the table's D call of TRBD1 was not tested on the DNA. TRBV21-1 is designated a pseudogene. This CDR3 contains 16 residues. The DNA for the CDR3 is TGTGCCAGCAGCAAACGGGACATTACGGGCAATCAGCCCCAGCATTTT. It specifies CASSKRDITGNQPQHF.

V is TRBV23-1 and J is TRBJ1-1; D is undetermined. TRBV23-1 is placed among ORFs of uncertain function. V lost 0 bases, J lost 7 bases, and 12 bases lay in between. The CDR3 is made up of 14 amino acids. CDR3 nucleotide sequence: TGCGCCAGCAGTCAATCGACGGGGTGGGGTGAAGCTTTCTTT. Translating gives CASSQSTGWGEAFF.

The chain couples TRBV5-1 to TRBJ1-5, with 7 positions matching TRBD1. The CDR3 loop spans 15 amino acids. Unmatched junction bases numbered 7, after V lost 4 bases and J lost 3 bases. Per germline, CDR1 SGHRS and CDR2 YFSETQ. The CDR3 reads CASSPQGSANQPQHF. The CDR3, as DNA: TGCGCCAGCAGCCCACAGGGGTCTGCCAATCAGCCCCAGCATTTT.

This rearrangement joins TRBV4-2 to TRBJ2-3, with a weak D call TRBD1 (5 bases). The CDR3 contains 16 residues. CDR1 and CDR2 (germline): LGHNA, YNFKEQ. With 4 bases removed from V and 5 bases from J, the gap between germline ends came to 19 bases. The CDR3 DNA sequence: TGTGCCAGCAGCCCACAGCCGCAGGGCGCCCGAGATACGCAGTATTTT. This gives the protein CASSPQPQGARDTQYF.

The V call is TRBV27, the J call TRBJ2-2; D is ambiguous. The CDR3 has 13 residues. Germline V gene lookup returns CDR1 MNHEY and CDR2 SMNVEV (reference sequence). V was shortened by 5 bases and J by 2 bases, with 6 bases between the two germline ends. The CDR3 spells CASSTINTGELFF. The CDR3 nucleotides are TGTGCCAGCAGTACAATTAACACCGGGGAGCTGTTTTTT.

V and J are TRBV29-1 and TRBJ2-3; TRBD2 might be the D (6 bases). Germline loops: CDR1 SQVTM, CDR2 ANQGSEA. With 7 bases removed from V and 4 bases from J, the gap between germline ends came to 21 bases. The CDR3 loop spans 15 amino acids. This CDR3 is CSAVGTSFTADTQYF. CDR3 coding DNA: TGCAGCGCCGTAGGGACTTCTTTTACTGCAGATACGCAGTATTTT.

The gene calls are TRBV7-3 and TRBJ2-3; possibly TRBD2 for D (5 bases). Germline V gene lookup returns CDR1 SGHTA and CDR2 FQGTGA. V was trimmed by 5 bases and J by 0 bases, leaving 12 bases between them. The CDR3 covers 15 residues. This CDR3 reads CASSTLATSTDTQYF. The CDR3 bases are TGTGCCAGCAGCACTCTAGCCACTAGCACAGATACGCAGTATTTT.

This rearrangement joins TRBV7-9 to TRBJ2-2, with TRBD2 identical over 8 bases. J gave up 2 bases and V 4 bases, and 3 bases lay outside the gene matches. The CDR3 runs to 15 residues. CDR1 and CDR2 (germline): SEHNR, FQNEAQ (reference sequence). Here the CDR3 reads CASSSRGGNTGELFF. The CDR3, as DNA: TGTGCCAGCAGCTCACGGGGGGGAAACACCGGGGAGCTGTTTTTT.

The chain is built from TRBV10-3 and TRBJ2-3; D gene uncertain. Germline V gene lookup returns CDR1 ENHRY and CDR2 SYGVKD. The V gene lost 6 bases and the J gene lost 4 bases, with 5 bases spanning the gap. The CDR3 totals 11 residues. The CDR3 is CAIRIADTQYF. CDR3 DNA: TGTGCCATCAGAATCGCAGATACGCAGTATTTT.

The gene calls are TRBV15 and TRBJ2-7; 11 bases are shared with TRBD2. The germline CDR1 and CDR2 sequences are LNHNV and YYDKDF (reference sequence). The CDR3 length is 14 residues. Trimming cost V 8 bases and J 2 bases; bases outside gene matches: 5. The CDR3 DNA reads TGTGCCACCTCGCTGACTAGCGGGACCTACGAGCAGTACTTC. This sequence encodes CATSLTSGTYEQYF.

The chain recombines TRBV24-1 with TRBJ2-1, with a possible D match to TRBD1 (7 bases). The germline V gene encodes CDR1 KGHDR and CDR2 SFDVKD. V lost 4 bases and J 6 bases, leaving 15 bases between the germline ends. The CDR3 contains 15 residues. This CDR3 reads CATSEPGQGGNEQFF. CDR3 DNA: TGTGCCACCAGTGAGCCAGGGCAGGGGGGCAATGAGCAGTTCTTC.